This T cell receptor (beta chain) is from a study of cytotoxic CD8 clonotypes in ibrutinib-treated CLL (dated by TCRdb to 2020 to 2022). As for the study more broadly: In this cohort, 15 patients were treatment-naive and approximately ten were relapsed/refractory, while some 18 had unmutated IGHV. On average, each sample had approximately 260,000 productive templates and under 95,000 productive rearrangements. Partial responses were observed in around 25 patients and complete responses in 2; after a median follow-up of roughly 72 months, remission was maintained in approximately 14 patients and progression was observed in approximately twelve. Cryopreserved peripheral blood mononuclear cells were collected before treatment, at response, and at either disease progression or sustained remission. Of the 70 to 100 people in the trial, approximately 28 had longitudinal samples available. All remission and progressive disease samples were collected while patients were still receiving ibrutinib. Response samples were obtained after a median of around 11 months of treatment, with a range of roughly 6 to 40 months.

Per the publication, the time point label means: approximately 25 months on ibrutinib. For TCR beta library preparation, approximately 2 micrograms of genomic DNA was extracted from cryopreserved PBMCs. High-throughput TCR beta sequencing was performed on longitudinal blood samples from CLL patients receiving ibrutinib monotherapy. The patients took part in an open-label, single-center phase 2 trial of ibrutinib monotherapy. Broad study findings and their caveats: Public clonotypes were found to be uncommon and were observed to contract or remain stable during treatment; the increase in clonality was shown to reflect expansion of private clonotypes at ibrutinib response. Lymph node repertoires were not examined, and the timing of sampling was not matched between patients in sustained remission and those whose disease progressed. At ibrutinib response clonality went up, during sustained remission it held steady, and at progression it dropped back toward baseline. Baseline clonality exceeded that of age-matched healthy donors and correlated strongly with circulating CD8+ T-cell counts.

About this clone itself: Its antigen has not been determined. No quality values exist for individual bases; no much larger clone is one base distant.

On a MiSeq, deep resolution sequencing aimed for a depth between 1 in 1 million and 1 in 200,000 T cells, with each clonotype covered 10x on average. The immunoSEQ hsTCRB Kit was used to generate the TCR beta libraries. The study's own analysis went as follows. ImmunoSEQ Data Assistant and ImmunoSEQ Analyzer were used for data analysis, and V, D and J genes were assigned according to IMGT definitions. Clonality was computed as one minus normalized Shannon entropy of productive rearrangement frequencies, ranging from 0 to 1. Only overrepresented clonotypes making up at least 0.05% of the repertoire of each patient were included in the public clonotype analysis. Thirteen age-matched healthy donor repertoires from immuneACCESS were used as controls for clonality. TCRdb obtained this table from immuneACCESS and retained in-frame rearrangements with V and J assigned. These tables miss some clones; where compared with another copy, unresolved V genes account for less than half of the shortfall, and the remainder is unexplained. The V and J calls and clone size are taken from that table; D and trimming were inferred from the DNA. The sample table contains roughly 150,000 clones; only one count was recorded for about 84% of them. The top ten hold less than 6% of the sample.

Sample: PBMCs, taken after 24 months of ibrutinib treatment. The TCR comes from a human donor with chronic lymphocytic leukemia.

The CDR3 region has the sequence CASSTLTSGDNEQFF. The DNA sequence follows: TGTGCCAGCAGCACACTAACTAGCGGGGACAATGAGCAGTTCTTC. This chain is built from TRBV11-2 and TRBJ2-1; TRBD2 aligns with 10 central bases. Spanning cysteine to phenylalanine, the CDR3 consists of 15 amino acids. Only the CDR3 portion is preserved as DNA: 45 bases, with reading frame beginning at the first base. V loses 5 bases at its end and J loses 5 bases; junction bases beyond the gene matches: 6. The germline V gene provides CDR1 SGHAT and CDR2 FQNNGV.